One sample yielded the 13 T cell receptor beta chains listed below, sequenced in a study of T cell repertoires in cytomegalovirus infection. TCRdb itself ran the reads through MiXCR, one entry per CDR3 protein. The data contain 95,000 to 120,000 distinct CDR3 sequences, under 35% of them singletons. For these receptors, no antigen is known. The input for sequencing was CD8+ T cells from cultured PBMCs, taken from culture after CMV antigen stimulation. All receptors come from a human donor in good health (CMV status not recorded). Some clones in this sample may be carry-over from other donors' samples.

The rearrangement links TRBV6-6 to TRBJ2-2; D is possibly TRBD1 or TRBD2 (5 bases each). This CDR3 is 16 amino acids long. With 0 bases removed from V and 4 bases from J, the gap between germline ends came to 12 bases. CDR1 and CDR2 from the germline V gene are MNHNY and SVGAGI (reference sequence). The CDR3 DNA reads TGTGCCAGCAGTTACTCAGGGACCTCTATCACCGGGGAGCTGTTTTTT. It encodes CASSYSGTSITGELFF.

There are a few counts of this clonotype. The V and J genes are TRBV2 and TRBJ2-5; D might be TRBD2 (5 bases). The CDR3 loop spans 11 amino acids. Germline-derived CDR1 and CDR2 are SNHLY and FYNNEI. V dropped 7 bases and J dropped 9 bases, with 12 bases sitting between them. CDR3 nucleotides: TGTGCCAGCATTGCGGGTTTGGCCCAGTACTTC. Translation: CASIAGLAQYF. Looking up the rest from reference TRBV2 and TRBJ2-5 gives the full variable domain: EPEVTQTPSHQVTQMGQEVILRCVPISNHLYFYWYRQILGQKVEFLVSFYNNEISEKSEIFDDQFSVERPDGSNFTLKIRSTKLEDSAMYFCASIAGLAQYFGPGTRLLVL.

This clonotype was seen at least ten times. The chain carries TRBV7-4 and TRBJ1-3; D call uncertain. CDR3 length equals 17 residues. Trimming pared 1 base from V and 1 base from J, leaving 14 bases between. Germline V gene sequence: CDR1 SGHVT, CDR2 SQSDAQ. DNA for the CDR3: TGTGCCAGCAGCTTAGTCTTGGTTCCGGAGTCTGGAAACACCATATATTTT. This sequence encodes CASSLVLVPESGNTIYF.

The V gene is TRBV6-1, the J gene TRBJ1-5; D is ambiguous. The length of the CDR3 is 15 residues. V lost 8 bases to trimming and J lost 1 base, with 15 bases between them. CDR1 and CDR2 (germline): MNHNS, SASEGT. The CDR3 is CASGGTPGSNQPQHF. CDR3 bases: TGTGCCAGCGGCGGCACCCCGGGGAGCAATCAGCCCCAGCATTTT.

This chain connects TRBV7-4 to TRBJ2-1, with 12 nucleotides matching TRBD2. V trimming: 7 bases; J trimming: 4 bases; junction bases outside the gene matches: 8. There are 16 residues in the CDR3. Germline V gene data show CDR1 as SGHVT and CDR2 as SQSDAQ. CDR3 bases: TGTGCCAGCAATCGACTAGCGGGGGACCTTTACAATGAGCAGTTCTTC. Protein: CASNRLAGDLYNEQFF.

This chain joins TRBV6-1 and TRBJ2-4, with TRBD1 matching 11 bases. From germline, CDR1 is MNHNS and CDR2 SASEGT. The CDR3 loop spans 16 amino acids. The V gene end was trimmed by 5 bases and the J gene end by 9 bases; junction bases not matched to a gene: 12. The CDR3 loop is CASSKTGTGGESIQYF. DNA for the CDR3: TGTGCCAGCAGTAAAACCGGGACAGGGGGTGAGAGCATTCAGTACTTC.

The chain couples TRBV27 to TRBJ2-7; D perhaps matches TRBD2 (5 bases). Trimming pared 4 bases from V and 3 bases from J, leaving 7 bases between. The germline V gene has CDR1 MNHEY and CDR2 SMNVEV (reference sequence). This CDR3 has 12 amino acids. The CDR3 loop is CASSSEDYEQYF. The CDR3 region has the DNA TGTGCCAGCAGTTCGGAGGACTACGAGCAGTACTTC.

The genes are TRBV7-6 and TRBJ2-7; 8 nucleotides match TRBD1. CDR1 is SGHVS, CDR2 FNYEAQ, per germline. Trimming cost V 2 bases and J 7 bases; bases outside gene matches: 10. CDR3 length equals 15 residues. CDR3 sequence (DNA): TGTGCCAGCAGCTTACGAACGGACAGGGCGGAAGAGCAGTACTTC. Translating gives CASSLRTDRAEEQYF. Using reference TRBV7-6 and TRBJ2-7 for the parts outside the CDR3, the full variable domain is GAGVSQSPRYKVTKRGQDVALRCDPISGHVSLYWYRQALGQGPEFLTYFNYEAQQDKSGLPNDRFSAERPEGSISTLTIQRTEQRDSAMYRCASSLRTDRAEEQYFGPGTRLTVT.

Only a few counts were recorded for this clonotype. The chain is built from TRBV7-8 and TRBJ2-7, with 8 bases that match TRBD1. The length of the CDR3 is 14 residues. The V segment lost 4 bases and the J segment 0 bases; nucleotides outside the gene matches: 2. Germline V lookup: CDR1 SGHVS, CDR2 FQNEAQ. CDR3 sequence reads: CASSSGQASYEQYF. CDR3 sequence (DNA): TGTGCCAGCAGCTCGGGACAGGCCTCCTACGAGCAGTACTTC.

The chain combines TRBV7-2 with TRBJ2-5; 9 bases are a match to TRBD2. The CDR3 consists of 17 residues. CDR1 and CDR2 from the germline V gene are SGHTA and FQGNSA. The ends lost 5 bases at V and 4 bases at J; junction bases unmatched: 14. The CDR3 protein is CASSPSDWRGGSETQYF. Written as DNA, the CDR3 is TGTGCCAGCAGCCCCTCCGACTGGCGGGGGGGCTCAGAGACCCAGTACTTC.

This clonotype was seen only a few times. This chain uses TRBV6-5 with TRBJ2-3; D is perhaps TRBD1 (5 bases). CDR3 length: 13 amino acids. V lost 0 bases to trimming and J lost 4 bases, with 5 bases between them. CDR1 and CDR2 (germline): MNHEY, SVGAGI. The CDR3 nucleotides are TGTGCCAGCAGTTACTCAGGGGCAGATACGCAGTATTTT. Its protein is CASSYSGADTQYF.

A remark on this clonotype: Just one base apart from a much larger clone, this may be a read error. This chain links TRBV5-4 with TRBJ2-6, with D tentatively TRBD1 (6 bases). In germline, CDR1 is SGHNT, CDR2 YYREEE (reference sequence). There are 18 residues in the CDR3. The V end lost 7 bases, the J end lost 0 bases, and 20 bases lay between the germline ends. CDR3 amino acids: CASGLDSFTISGANVLTF. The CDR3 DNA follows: TGTGCCAGCGGCCTGGACAGCTTCACTATCTCTGGGGCCAACGTCCTGACTTTC.

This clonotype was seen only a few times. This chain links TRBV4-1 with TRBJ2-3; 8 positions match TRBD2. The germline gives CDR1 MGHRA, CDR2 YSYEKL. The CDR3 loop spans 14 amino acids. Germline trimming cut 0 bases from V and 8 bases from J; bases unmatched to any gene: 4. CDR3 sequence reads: CASSQDPGGGTQYF. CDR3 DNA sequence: TGCGCCAGCAGCCAAGATCCGGGGGGGGGTACGCAGTATTTT.